This T cell receptor (beta chain) was sequenced in a study of response to subunit inactivated influenza vaccine. Study-wide findings and caveats: Researchers suggested that each seasonal influenza vaccination recruits few new T cells.

TCRdb used MiXCR to reprocess the RT-PCR reads, holding one entry per CDR3 protein. The sample lists more than 700,000 distinct CDR3 sequences; 21% were seen once. A remark on this clonotype: The target antigen is unknown.

Germline V lookup: CDR1 MNHEY, CDR2 SMNVEV (reference sequence). Unmatched junction bases numbered 6, after V lost 4 bases and J lost 3 bases. CDR3 length: 16 amino acids. This TCR came from a man aged 50-60 years who received an inactivated influenza vaccine. This specimen consisted of PBMCs from blood, obtained 4 to 6 days after vaccination. This chain joins TRBV27 and TRBJ2-1; 10 bases align to TRBD2. The CDR3 loop reads CASSSSGTSVYNEQFF. CDR3 sequence (DNA): TGTGCCAGCAGTTCCTCGGGGACTAGCGTCTACAATGAGCAGTTCTTC.